This T cell receptor (beta chain) is drawn from a study of cytomegalovirus exposure and HLA in healthy donors. Broader study findings: As confirmed in vitro, a few CMV-associated chains were specific for CMV antigens. In a later analysis, first-cohort TCR clusters were found to tend to co-occur in the approximately 120 validation repertoires.

About this clone: The target antigen is unknown.

The repertoire was sequenced with immunoSEQ multiplex PCR; TCRdb's copy has only in-frame clones and lacks some. The table includes 190,000 or so clones, 80% to 85% detected once. V was clipped by 6 bases and J by 4 bases; unmatched bases: 1. The CDR3 sequence is 13 residues long. Germline CDR1 KGHSH, CDR2 LQKENI. Sequenced input: PBMCs. This receptor was identified in a woman between 18 and 30 years old in good health and CMV-seropositive. The chain links TRBV18 to TRBJ1-1; TRBD1 agrees at 11 bases. The CDR3 spells CASSGTGGTEAFF. The CDR3, as DNA: TGTGCCAGCTCCGGGACAGGGGGCACTGAAGCTTTCTTT.